The sequence of this T cell receptor beta chain was determined in a study of blood T cell repertoires in COVID-19. Sequencing used immunoSEQ multiplex PCR; TCRdb keeps in-frame clones, though not all of them. The data show 70,000 to 75,000 clones, about nine tenths seen once. The V gene end was trimmed by 0 bases and the J gene end by 3 bases; junction bases not matched to a gene: 6. Germline loops: CDR1 SGHRS, CDR2 YFSETQ. The CDR3 consists of 16 residues. Sequenced sample: peripheral blood. This sequence joins TRBV5-1 and TRBJ2-7; 10 nucleotides match TRBD1. This TCR came from a woman aged 18 to 35 with acute or convalescent COVID-19. The DNA of the CDR3 is TGCGCCAGCAGCTTGGGTCCTGGACAGGGGGACTACGAGCAGTACTTC. Translating gives CASSLGPGQGDYEQYF.